A selection of T cell receptor beta chains follows, all from one sample in a study of cytomegalovirus exposure and HLA in healthy donors. Libraries were prepared by immunoSEQ multiplex PCR; TCRdb keeps only in-frame clonotypes and omits some of them. Of 150,000 to 250,000 clones in the sample, approximately 82% were seen once. The sequenced material came from PBMCs. The receptors here all came from a woman aged 30 to 39 in good health and CMV-seropositive. Each CDR3 is given with its conserved first and last residue. D genes are given only for firm matches. Some rows have no size entry. The others give once, few or many, or a class for an expanded clone.

J gene | clone size | D gene | V gene | CDR3 protein | CDR3 DNA
TRBJ2-2 | NA | NA | TRBV6-5 | CASSYQTVSGELFF | TGTGCCAGCAGTTATCAAACAGTATCCGGGGAGCTGTTTTTT
TRBJ1-2 | NA | NA | TRBV7-9 | CASSPPGYRDTRYGYTF | TGTGCCAGCAGTCCTCCGGGGTACCGGGACACTCGCTATGGCTACACCTTC
TRBJ2-1 | NA | NA | TRBV27 | CASSLSIGLEQFF | TGTGCCAGCAGTTTATCCATCGGACTGGAGCAGTTCTTC
TRBJ2-2 | few | NA | TRBV5-4 | CASSFPYVGELFF | TGTGCCAGCAGCTTCCCTTATGTCGGGGAGCTGTTTTTT
TRBJ1-1 | NA | NA | TRBV2 | CASSGFSTEAFF | TGTGCCAGCAGTGGCTTCAGTACCGAAGCTTTCTTT
TRBJ1-1 | NA | NA | TRBV7-9 | CASSSGLLNTEAFF | TGTGCCAGCAGCTCCGGTCTCCTGAACACTGAAGCTTTCTTT
TRBJ2-5 | NA | TRBD1 | TRBV5-1 | CASSEGTVQETQYF | TGCGCCAGCAGCGAAGGGACAGTCCAAGAGACCCAGTACTTC
TRBJ2-5 | NA | NA | TRBV5-4 | CASSSLELPETQYF | TGTGCCAGCAGCTCACTAGAATTGCCGGAGACCCAGTACTTC
TRBJ1-1 | NA | NA | TRBV6-5 | CASSQGGFGEAFF | TGTGCCAGCAGTCAAGGGGGTTTTGGTGAAGCTTTCTTT
TRBJ2-2 | many | NA | TRBV19 | CASSTAANTGELFF | TGTGCCAGTTCGACAGCCGCGAACACCGGGGAGCTGTTTTTT
TRBJ2-1 | NA | NA | TRBV4-1 | CASSQDQVRGKFGEQFF | TGCGCCAGCAGCCAAGATCAAGTCAGGGGAAAATTTGGAGAGCAGTTCTTC
TRBJ1-2 | once | NA | TRBV28 | CASSQGGEGDYGYTF | TGTGCCAGCAGTCAAGGCGGGGAGGGAGACTATGGCTACACCTTC
TRBJ2-1 | NA | NA | TRBV6-1 | CASSGYYSGTSYNEQFF | TGTGCCAGCAGTGGCTATTATTCCGGGACATCATACAATGAGCAGTTCTTC
TRBJ1-5 | NA | NA | TRBV28 | CASTGGLGLPQHF | TGTGCCAGCACCGGAGGCCTCGGTCTACCCCAGCATTTT
TRBJ2-2 | NA | NA | TRBV19 | CASSTQGIAGELFF | TGTGCCAGTAGTACACAGGGCATCGCCGGGGAGCTGTTTTTT
TRBJ1-2 | NA | TRBD1 | TRBV4-2 | CASSQESGQGASVYGYTF | TGTGCCAGCAGCCAAGAATCGGGACAGGGGGCCTCTGTCTATGGCTACACCTTC
TRBJ1-1 | NA | NA | TRBV19 | CASSINTRGEAFF | TGTGCCAGTAGTATAAACACGCGGGGTGAAGCTTTCTTT
TRBJ2-3 | NA | TRBD1 | TRBV6-1 | CASSEGQGADTQYF | TGTGCCAGCAGTGAAGGACAGGGGGCAGATACGCAGTATTTT
TRBJ2-7 | NA | NA | TRBV5-1 | CASSLGLSADTYEQYF | TGCGCCAGCAGCTTGGGCCTATCGGCAGACACCTACGAGCAGTACTTC
TRBJ1-4 | NA | NA | TRBV5-1 | CASSLDRVGANEKLFF | TGCGCCAGCAGCTTGGACAGGGTCGGGGCTAATGAAAAACTGTTTTTT
TRBJ2-1 | NA | TRBD1 | TRBV6-6 | CASSNLPGQGAAEQFF | TGTGCCAGCAGCAATTTACCGGGACAGGGGGCAGCTGAGCAGTTCTTC